What follows is one TCR beta chain and its context. The antigen remains undetermined. This record belongs to a study of cytomegalovirus exposure and HLA in healthy donors. Germline assignment: CDR1 SGHVS and CDR2 FNYEAQ. The CDR3 contains 16 residues. The V and J ends lost 2 bases and 4 bases, in that order; junction bases with no gene match: 3. The PCR used 60 Vbeta and 13 Jbeta primers. Here immunoSEQ multiplex PCR was the method, and the copy in TCRdb shows in-frame clones only, minus some. This table has more than 140,000 clones, approximately 79% appearing once. Study results and caveats: Sequencing likely caused a cluster of highly shared sequence variants. Presence/absence analyses took donor sequencing depth as roughly uniform. There were several of the most significant clusters that appeared linked to common viral pathogens in a later analysis.

V usage is TRBV7-6 and J usage is TRBJ2-3, with 13 bases aligning to TRBD2. This clonotype was sampled from a male donor in good health and CMV-seronegative. Material: PBMCs. As DNA, the CDR3 is TGTGCCAGCAGCTTAAGACTAGCGGGAGGAGCAGATACGCAGTATTTT. It codes for CASSLRLAGGADTQYF. Full variable domain (rest looked up from reference TRBV7-6 and TRBJ2-3): GAGVSQSPRYKVTKRGQDVALRCDPISGHVSLYWYRQALGQGPEFLTYFNYEAQQDKSGLPNDRFSAERPEGSISTLTIQRTEQRDSAMYRCASSLRLAGGADTQYFGPGTRLTVL.